This section outlines one T cell receptor (beta chain) sequence together with its context. The V and J ends lost 8 bases and 7 bases respectively, with 20 bases between them. The germline V gene has CDR1 MNHEY and CDR2 SVGAGI. This CDR3 spans 15 amino acids. Patients from Seattle were sampled longitudinally, starting during active infection. This specimen belongs to a study of blood T cell repertoires in COVID-19. About the study: Researchers got acute and convalescent COVID-19 samples from the United States, Italy and Spain. T cells, B-cell-depleted T cells, or PBMCs supplied cDNA or gDNA.

Under the authors' procedure: Reference gene primer amplification yielded estimated nucleated cell counts. The method was immunoSEQ multiplex PCR; TCRdb's version includes in-frame clones alone and lacks a portion of them. V and J calls and clone size are as listed in that table; D and trimming were resolved from the DNA. The repertoire consists of almost 300,000 clones, with 89% occurring once and the leading ten covering around 10%. Sequencing was done on a sample of peripheral blood. The gene calls are TRBV6-5 and TRBJ2-2; possibly TRBD2 for D (6 bases). This receptor was identified in a woman aged 25 to 39 with COVID-19, enrolled during active disease. This CDR3 is CASRGWASDGGELFF. The CDR3 region has the DNA TGTGCCAGCCGGGGTTGGGCTAGCGATGGCGGGGAGCTGTTTTTT.